The 12 T cell receptor beta chains below all came from one sample that was sequenced in a study of spatial heterogeneity in lung cancer. Study outcomes and limitations: Tumors with more nonsynonymous mutations had more expanded intratumoral alpha and beta TCRs.

Time point denoted: sample taken at primary tumor resection. Their specific antigens are unknown. TCRdb reprocessed the 5' RACE reads via MiXCR and lists one record per CDR3 protein. The sample has over 15,000 distinct CDR3 sequences; roughly 6% are singletons. This sample comprised lung tumor tissue, obtained at surgery. The receptors here all came from a female donor with early-stage non-small cell lung cancer.

This clonotype was recorded at least ten times. The V gene is TRBV6-2 or TRBV6-3, the J gene TRBJ2-1, with TRBD2 identical over 8 bases. Germline V CDR1 and CDR2: MNHEY, SVGEGT. CDR3 size: 18 residues. With V trimmed by 0 bases and J by 2 bases, 9 bases remained unmatched. The CDR3 nucleotides read TGTGCCAGCAGTTACTCCACCTTAGCGGGGAAAGCCTACAATGAGCAGTTCTTC. This codes for CASSYSTLAGKAYNEQFF.

This clonotype has at least ten counts. This chain links TRBV19 with TRBJ2-4, with D hard to call. V lost 10 bases to trimming and J lost 5 bases, with 21 bases between them. Germline-derived CDR1 and CDR2 are LNHDA and SQIVND (reference sequence). The length of the CDR3 is 15 residues. The CDR3 here is CATSPYPNPENIQYF. CDR3 bases: TGTGCCACCTCACCATACCCTAACCCAGAAAACATTCAGTACTTC.

This clonotype was observed a few times. This chain joins TRBV28 and TRBJ1-2; unclear D gene. Per germline, CDR1 MDHEN and CDR2 SYDVKM. This CDR3 is 14 amino acids long. The V gene lost 3 bases and the J gene lost 4 bases, with 12 bases spanning the gap. The CDR3 coding sequence is TGTGCCAGCAGTTTGGCGGCAGCCCTCTATGGCTACACCTTC. This codes for CASSLAAALYGYTF.

This clonotype was counted many times. J is TRBJ2-5 and V is TRBV4-3; 8 bases align to TRBD2. The V gene end was trimmed by 1 base and the J gene end by 6 bases; junction bases not matched to a gene: 16. This CDR3 is built from 18 residues. The germline CDR1 and CDR2 sequences are LGHNA and YSLEER. This chain's CDR3 is CASSQAPRGASGPQTQYF. CDR3 nucleotide sequence: TGCGCCAGCAGCCAAGCACCACGTGGGGCTAGCGGGCCCCAGACCCAGTACTTC.

This clonotype was seen only a few times. This rearrangement joins TRBV7-9 to TRBJ1-3, with D possibly being TRBD1 (6 bases). Germline V gene lookup returns CDR1 SEHNR and CDR2 FQNEAQ (reference sequence). The V and J ends lost 2 bases and 5 bases respectively, with 13 bases between them. The CDR3 covers 15 residues. CDR3 amino acids: CASSLLQGMRNTIYF. In DNA form, the CDR3 reads TGTGCCAGCAGCTTACTACAGGGAATGAGAAACACCATATATTTT. Full variable domain (remainder filled in from reference TRBV7-9 and TRBJ1-3): DTGVSQNPRHKITKRGQNVTFRCDPISEHNRLYWYRQTLGQGPEFLTYFQNEAQLEKSRLLSDRFSAERPKGSFSTLEIQRTEQGDSAMYLCASSLLQGMRNTIYFGEGSWLTVV.

Many counts were recorded for this clonotype. V and J are TRBV28 and TRBJ2-7; D remains unclear. The V end lost 5 bases, the J end lost 7 bases, and 9 bases lay between the germline ends. Germline CDR1 MDHEN, CDR2 SYDVKM. CDR3 length equals 11 residues. The CDR3 region is CASSGSLEQYF. The DNA of the CDR3 is TGTGCCAGCAGTGGGTCTTTGGAGCAGTACTTC.

This clonotype was detected ten times or more. This chain links TRBV28 with TRBJ1-2; D may be TRBD1 (5 bases). Per the germline V gene, CDR1 is MDHEN and CDR2 is SYDVKM. The CDR3 contains 16 residues. Trimming took 6 bases from V and 1 from J, leaving 18 bases between them. CDR3 DNA: TGTGCCAGCAGCACCGGGGACCGATCCCTTAACTATGGCTACACCTTC. This translates into CASSTGDRSLNYGYTF.

This clonotype was recorded many times. The V call is TRBV24-1, the J call TRBJ2-3, with D possibly matching TRBD2 (5 bases). This CDR3 comprises 13 residues. The V gene's germline CDR1 is KGHDR and CDR2 SFDVKD. Trimming shortened V by 9 bases and J by 2 bases, and 11 bases separated the two germline ends. In DNA form, the CDR3 reads TGTGCCACCGGGGAGCAAGTCACAGATACGCAGTATTTT. Its translation is CATGEQVTDTQYF.

This clonotype was seen at least ten times. The V and J genes are TRBV28 and TRBJ1-2, with D possibly being TRBD1 (5 bases). The length of the CDR3 is 15 residues. The germline V gene encodes CDR1 MDHEN and CDR2 SYDVKM. V shed 1 base and J shed 2 bases, with 11 bases lying between them. Written as DNA, the CDR3 is TGTGCCAGCAGTTTATATGGGCAGGGAAACTATGGCTACACCTTC. It yields the protein CASSLYGQGNYGYTF.

This clonotype was detected many times. This chain links TRBV5-4 with TRBJ1-6; D is possibly TRBD1 (6 bases). The germline gives CDR1 SGHNT, CDR2 YYREEE (reference sequence). The CDR3 runs to 14 residues. V gave up 1 base and J gave up 8 bases, with 10 bases separating them. CDR3 sequence (DNA): TGTGCCAGCAGCTTGCCGGGACAAGATTCACCCCTCCACTTT. This translates into CASSLPGQDSPLHF.

This clonotype showed up many times. The chain carries TRBV7-3 and TRBJ2-7, with 7 bases aligning to TRBD2. V shed 6 bases, J shed 4 bases, and the junction held 9 bases outside the gene matches. CDR3 length: 14 residues. Germline loops: CDR1 SGHTA, CDR2 FQGTGA. The CDR3 loop is CASSRTSDPYEQYF. DNA for the CDR3: TGTGCCAGCAGTCGTACTAGCGACCCATACGAGCAGTACTTC.

This clonotype was recorded at least ten times. V usage is TRBV6-6 and J usage is TRBJ1-4; 9 nucleotides align to TRBD1. V was clipped by 5 bases and J by 8 bases; unmatched bases: 9. This CDR3 is built from 15 residues. Germline V gene data show CDR1 as MNHNY and CDR2 as SVGAGI (reference sequence). The CDR3: CASSTGTGKREKLFF. The CDR3 DNA is TGTGCCAGCAGTACGGGGACAGGGAAGAGGGAAAAACTGTTTTTT.